This TCR beta chain was sequenced during a study of CD8 T cells in Susac syndrome. Reverse transcription used roughly 0.45 to 1 ug RNA and random hexamers. From the immunoSEQ multiplex PCR reads, TCRdb called clonotypes with MiXCR, one entry per CDR3 protein. The sample records about 190,000 distinct CDR3 sequences, around 95% being singletons. This clonotype appeared once. Bulk CD8+ and CD4+ cells came from magnetic negative isolation; CD8+ TEMRA by FACS. Sequenced sample: CD8+ T cells from PBMCs. The sequence was collected from a human donor with Susac syndrome.

CDR3 loop: CASSQDGFGTVAYEQYF. The CDR3 nucleotides are TGCGCCAGCAGCCAAGATGGATTCGGGACGGTGGCCTACGAGCAGTACTTC. The rearrangement uses TRBV4-1 and TRBJ2-7; the D gene could be TRBD1 or TRBD2 (5 bases each). Germline V CDR1 and CDR2: MGHRA, YSYEKL. CDR3 length: 17 residues. Trimming took off 0 bases at V and 2 bases at J, with 17 bases between the two ends.